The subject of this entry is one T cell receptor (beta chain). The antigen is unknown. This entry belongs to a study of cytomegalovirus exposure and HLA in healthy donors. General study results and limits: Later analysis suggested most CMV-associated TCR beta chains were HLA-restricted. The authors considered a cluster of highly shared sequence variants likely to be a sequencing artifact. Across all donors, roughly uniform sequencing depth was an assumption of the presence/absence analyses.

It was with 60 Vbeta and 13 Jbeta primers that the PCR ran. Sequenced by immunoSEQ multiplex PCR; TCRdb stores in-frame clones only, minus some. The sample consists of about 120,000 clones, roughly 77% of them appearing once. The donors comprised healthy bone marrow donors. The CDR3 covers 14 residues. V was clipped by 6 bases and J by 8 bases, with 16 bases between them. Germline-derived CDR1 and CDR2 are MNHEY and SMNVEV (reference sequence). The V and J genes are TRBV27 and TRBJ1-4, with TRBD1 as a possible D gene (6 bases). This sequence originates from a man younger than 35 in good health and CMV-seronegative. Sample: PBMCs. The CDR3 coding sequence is TGTGCCAGCAGCCCAAGGGGGAAGCGAGAAAAACTGTTTTTT. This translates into CASSPRGKREKLFF.